Following are 16 T cell receptor beta chains from one sample sequenced in a study of blood T cell repertoires in COVID-19. Libraries were prepared by immunoSEQ multiplex PCR; TCRdb keeps only in-frame clonotypes and omits some of them. The table lists about 200,000 clones, around nine tenths of them singletons. What was sequenced was peripheral blood. These receptors all come from a man in his forties or fifties with acute or convalescent COVID-19.

The rearrangement joins TRBV10-3 to TRBJ2-2; 8 nucleotides agree with TRBD2. The CDR3 totals 13 residues. In germline, CDR1 is ENHRY, CDR2 SYGVKD. This chain's CDR3 is CATDGGGTGELFF. The CDR3 nucleotides read TGTGCGACCGACGGGGGGGGCACCGGGGAGCTGTTTTTT.

The chain recombines TRBV7-9 with TRBJ2-7; 8 nucleotides match TRBD2. This CDR3 contains 15 residues. Germline values: CDR1 SEHNR, CDR2 FQNEAQ (reference sequence). Trimming took 1 base from V and 0 from J; bases not matched to a gene: 2. The CDR3 here is CASSLGGTSSYEQYF. In nucleotides, the CDR3 is TGTGCCAGCAGCTTAGGGGGGACTAGCTCCTACGAGCAGTACTTC.

The chain has TRBV2 and TRBJ2-1, with a tentative D call TRBD2 (7 bases). The V and J ends lost 5 bases and 1 base respectively, with 15 bases between them. The CDR3 extends over 16 amino acids. Germline V gene sequence: CDR1 SNHLY, CDR2 FYNNEI. The CDR3, as DNA: TGTGCCAGCAGTCCTAGCGGAAGGGGGTCCTACAATGAGCAGTTCTTC. Its translation: CASSPSGRGSYNEQFF.

CDR3 protein: CASSLLDRGENEQFF. The CDR3 bases are TGTGCCAGCAGTTTATTGGACAGGGGTGAGAATGAGCAGTTCTTC. This chain joins TRBV27 and TRBJ2-1, with 9 bases lining up with TRBD1. V shed 1 base and J 7 bases; nucleotides not matched to a gene: 5. The CDR3 has 15 residues. Looked up from germline, CDR1 is MNHEY and CDR2 is SMNVEV (reference sequence).

This sequence joins TRBV5-1 and TRBJ2-1, with 8 bases lining up with TRBD2. The ends lost 0 bases at V and 3 bases at J; junction bases unmatched: 14. Germline loops: CDR1 SGHRS, CDR2 YFSETQ. This CDR3 region has 19 residues. The CDR3 loop is CASSLAGGGANSGYNEQFF. The CDR3 DNA reads TGCGCCAGCAGCTTGGCCGGGGGGGGCGCAAATAGCGGCTACAATGAGCAGTTCTTC.

The chain employs TRBV19 and TRBJ1-1; D is unresolved. The germline CDR1 and CDR2 sequences are LNHDA and SQIVND (reference sequence). CDR3 length: 12 amino acids. V lost 6 bases and J lost 10, with 15 bases in between. The chain's CDR3 is CASSGAPIGAFF. CDR3 coding DNA: TGTGCCAGTAGCGGAGCCCCCATCGGAGCTTTCTTT.

This clone occurred a few times. This CDR3 is also generated by other DNA sequences in the sample. The genes are TRBV19 and TRBJ2-7; D gene unclear. V gave up 3 bases and J gave up 0 bases, with 12 bases separating them. In germline, CDR1 is LNHDA, CDR2 SQIVND (reference sequence). CDR3 length: 15 residues. CDR3 DNA: TGTGCCAGTAGTATTTCTGCCGACATCTCCTACGAGCAGTACTTC. It encodes CASSISADISYEQYF.

The CDR3 spells CASATAYEQYF. In DNA form, the CDR3 reads TGTGCCAGCGCCACTGCCTACGAGCAGTACTTC. The chain has TRBV11-2 and TRBJ2-7, with D uncertain. Trimming removed 8 bases from V and 2 bases from J, with 7 bases in between. Per germline, CDR1 SGHAT and CDR2 FQNNGV. CDR3 length: 11 amino acids.

The CDR3 DNA is TGTGCCAGCAGCAGGGGGTTTTCCTACGAGCAGTACTTC. It encodes CASSRGFSYEQYF. V and J are TRBV28 and TRBJ2-7; 7 bases line up with TRBD1. Germline V gene data show CDR1 as MDHEN and CDR2 as SYDVKM. The CDR3 covers 13 residues. V lost 6 bases, J lost 1 base, and 3 bases stayed unmatched.

The J gene is TRBJ2-1, the V gene TRBV28, with 9 bases matching TRBD2. V lost 6 bases, J lost 4 bases, and 4 bases stayed unmatched. This CDR3 comprises 14 residues. CDR1 is MDHEN and CDR2 is SYDVKM in the germline V gene. CDR3 in amino acids: CASRLAGGYNEQFF. CDR3 in DNA: TGTGCCAGCAGACTCGCGGGGGGGTACAATGAGCAGTTCTTC.

The J gene is TRBJ1-1, the V gene TRBV6-6; 8 bases fit TRBD1. The germline V gene encodes CDR1 MNHNY and CDR2 SVGAGI (reference sequence). The length of the CDR3 is 16 residues. Unmatched junction bases numbered 16, after V lost 6 bases and J lost 7 bases. CDR3 region: CASRTTGQGVLLEAFF. The DNA of the CDR3 is TGTGCCAGCAGGACTACAGGACAGGGTGTTCTTCTTGAAGCTTTCTTT.

The rearrangement joins TRBV28 to TRBJ1-5; the D is unclear. The CDR3 has 12 residues. Trimming took 5 bases from V and 4 from J, leaving 6 bases between them. From germline, CDR1 is MDHEN and CDR2 SYDVKM. The CDR3 loop reads CASSRRNQPQHF. CDR3 bases: TGTGCCAGCAGTCGGAGGAATCAGCCCCAGCATTTT.

CDR3 amino acids: CASSAGGSGEQFF. In nucleotides, the CDR3 is TGTGCCAGCAGTGCAGGGGGCTCGGGTGAGCAGTTCTTC. The genes are TRBV3-1 (or the pseudogene TRBV3-2) and TRBJ2-1; 8 nucleotides agree with TRBD1. The CDR3 consists of 13 residues. Germline values: CDR1 LGHDT, CDR2 YNNKEL (reference sequence). The V segment lost 6 bases and the J segment 9 bases; nucleotides outside the gene matches: 7.

The V and J genes are TRBV29-1 and TRBJ1-2; D gene uncertain. CDR1 is SQVTM and CDR2 is ANQGSEA in the germline V gene. The germline V and J ends were trimmed by 0 bases and 7 bases, with 21 bases remaining between them. This CDR3 spans 16 amino acids. This CDR3 reads CSVEDEAYEPPFGYTF. DNA of the CDR3: TGCAGCGTTGAAGATGAGGCTTATGAACCACCTTTTGGCTACACCTTC.

This clone was seen once. This chain uses TRBV9 with TRBJ2-2; D unresolved. CDR1 and CDR2 (germline): SGDLS, YYNGEE. V lost 5 bases, J lost 4 bases, and 9 bases lay in between. CDR3 size: 13 residues. As DNA, the CDR3 is TGTGCCAGCAGGTCCGTGGCCACCGGGGAGCTGTTTTTT. Amino acid sequence: CASRSVATGELFF.

The chain joins TRBV27 to TRBJ1-6; D gene unclear. This CDR3 comprises 14 residues. The germline V gene encodes CDR1 MNHEY and CDR2 SMNVEV (reference sequence). Trimming took 6 bases from V and 5 from J, leaving 11 bases between them. CDR3 bases: TGTGCCAGCAGCTCATCCCAGAATAATTCACCCCTCCACTTT. This translates into CASSSSQNNSPLHF.